This entry lists 3 T cell receptor beta chains sequenced from one sample in a study of graft-versus-host responses after intestinal transplantation. These receptors lack a known antigen. The method was immunoSEQ multiplex PCR; TCRdb's version includes in-frame clones alone and lacks a portion of them. The sample yields approximately 99,000 clones, 85% to 95% seen once. Sequenced here: unstimulated CD8+ T cells sorted from spleen or lymph node cells, sampled before transplant. The origin of the receptors is a human donor who was the organ donor for an intestinal transplant.

The chain employs TRBV7-9 and TRBJ2-1, with TRBD2 matching over 13 bases. This CDR3 is built from 17 residues. Per the germline V gene, CDR1 is SEHNR and CDR2 is FQNEAQ (reference sequence). J was trimmed by 4 bases and V by 5 bases; bases with no gene match: 8. This CDR3 is CASSPRTSGSLYNEQFF. The DNA of the CDR3 is TGTGCCAGCAGCCCGAGGACTAGCGGGAGTTTGTACAATGAGCAGTTCTTC. The variable domain in full, completed from reference TRBV7-9 and TRBJ2-1, reads DTGVSQNPRHKITKRGQNVTFRCDPISEHNRLYWYRQTLGQGPEFLTYFQNEAQLEKSRLLSDRFSAERPKGSFSTLEIQRTEQGDSAMYLCASSPRTSGSLYNEQFFGPGTRLTVL.

The chain uses TRBV5-5 and TRBJ2-7; TRBD1 matches 8 bases. Germline V gene lookup returns CDR1 SGHKS and CDR2 YYEKEE (reference sequence). The CDR3 is 15 amino acids. The V and J ends lost 4 bases and 2 bases, in that order; junction bases with no gene match: 8. The chain's CDR3 is CASSPVGTGAYEQYF. In nucleotides, the CDR3 is TGTGCCAGCAGCCCGGTGGGGACAGGAGCCTACGAGCAGTACTTC.

The chain couples TRBV13 to TRBJ1-1; 8 nucleotides line up with TRBD1. Per the germline V gene, CDR1 is PRHDT and CDR2 is FYEKMQ (reference sequence). The trim removed 8 bases at V and 1 base at J, leaving 9 bases unmatched. This CDR3 has 15 amino acids. The CDR3 DNA reads TGTGCCAGCGGTTTTCAGGGGGCAAAGAACACTGAAGCTTTCTTT. Residues: CASGFQGAKNTEAFF.